A single sample is the source of the 2 T cell receptor beta chains below, sequenced in a study of cytomegalovirus exposure and HLA in healthy donors. The primer mix had 60 Vbeta and 13 Jbeta primers. Data came from immunoSEQ multiplex PCR; TCRdb stores just in-frame clones and leaves some out. The sample contains 100,000 to 120,000 clones, roughly 15% of which appear only once. Input material: PBMCs. The receptors originated from a female donor in good health and CMV-seronegative.

The chain links TRBV4-2 to TRBJ2-2; D possibly corresponds to TRBD1 (7 bases). This CDR3 region has 14 residues. Trimming took 0 bases from V and 9 from J, leaving 11 bases between them. Germline CDR1 is LGHNA and CDR2 is YNFKEQ. Written as DNA, the CDR3 is TGTGCCAGCAGCCAAGATCAGGGGGGCTGGGAGCTGTTTTTT. Translation: CASSQDQGGWELFF.

This chain uses TRBV29-1 with TRBJ2-3; D possibly corresponds to TRBD1 (7 bases). This CDR3 comprises 14 residues. Trimming shortened V by 5 bases and J by 0 bases, and 12 bases separated the two germline ends. Germline values: CDR1 SQVTM, CDR2 ANQGSEA. The CDR3 reads CSVPTGTSTDTQYF. The CDR3 nucleotides are TGCAGCGTTCCGACAGGGACTAGCACAGATACGCAGTATTTT.